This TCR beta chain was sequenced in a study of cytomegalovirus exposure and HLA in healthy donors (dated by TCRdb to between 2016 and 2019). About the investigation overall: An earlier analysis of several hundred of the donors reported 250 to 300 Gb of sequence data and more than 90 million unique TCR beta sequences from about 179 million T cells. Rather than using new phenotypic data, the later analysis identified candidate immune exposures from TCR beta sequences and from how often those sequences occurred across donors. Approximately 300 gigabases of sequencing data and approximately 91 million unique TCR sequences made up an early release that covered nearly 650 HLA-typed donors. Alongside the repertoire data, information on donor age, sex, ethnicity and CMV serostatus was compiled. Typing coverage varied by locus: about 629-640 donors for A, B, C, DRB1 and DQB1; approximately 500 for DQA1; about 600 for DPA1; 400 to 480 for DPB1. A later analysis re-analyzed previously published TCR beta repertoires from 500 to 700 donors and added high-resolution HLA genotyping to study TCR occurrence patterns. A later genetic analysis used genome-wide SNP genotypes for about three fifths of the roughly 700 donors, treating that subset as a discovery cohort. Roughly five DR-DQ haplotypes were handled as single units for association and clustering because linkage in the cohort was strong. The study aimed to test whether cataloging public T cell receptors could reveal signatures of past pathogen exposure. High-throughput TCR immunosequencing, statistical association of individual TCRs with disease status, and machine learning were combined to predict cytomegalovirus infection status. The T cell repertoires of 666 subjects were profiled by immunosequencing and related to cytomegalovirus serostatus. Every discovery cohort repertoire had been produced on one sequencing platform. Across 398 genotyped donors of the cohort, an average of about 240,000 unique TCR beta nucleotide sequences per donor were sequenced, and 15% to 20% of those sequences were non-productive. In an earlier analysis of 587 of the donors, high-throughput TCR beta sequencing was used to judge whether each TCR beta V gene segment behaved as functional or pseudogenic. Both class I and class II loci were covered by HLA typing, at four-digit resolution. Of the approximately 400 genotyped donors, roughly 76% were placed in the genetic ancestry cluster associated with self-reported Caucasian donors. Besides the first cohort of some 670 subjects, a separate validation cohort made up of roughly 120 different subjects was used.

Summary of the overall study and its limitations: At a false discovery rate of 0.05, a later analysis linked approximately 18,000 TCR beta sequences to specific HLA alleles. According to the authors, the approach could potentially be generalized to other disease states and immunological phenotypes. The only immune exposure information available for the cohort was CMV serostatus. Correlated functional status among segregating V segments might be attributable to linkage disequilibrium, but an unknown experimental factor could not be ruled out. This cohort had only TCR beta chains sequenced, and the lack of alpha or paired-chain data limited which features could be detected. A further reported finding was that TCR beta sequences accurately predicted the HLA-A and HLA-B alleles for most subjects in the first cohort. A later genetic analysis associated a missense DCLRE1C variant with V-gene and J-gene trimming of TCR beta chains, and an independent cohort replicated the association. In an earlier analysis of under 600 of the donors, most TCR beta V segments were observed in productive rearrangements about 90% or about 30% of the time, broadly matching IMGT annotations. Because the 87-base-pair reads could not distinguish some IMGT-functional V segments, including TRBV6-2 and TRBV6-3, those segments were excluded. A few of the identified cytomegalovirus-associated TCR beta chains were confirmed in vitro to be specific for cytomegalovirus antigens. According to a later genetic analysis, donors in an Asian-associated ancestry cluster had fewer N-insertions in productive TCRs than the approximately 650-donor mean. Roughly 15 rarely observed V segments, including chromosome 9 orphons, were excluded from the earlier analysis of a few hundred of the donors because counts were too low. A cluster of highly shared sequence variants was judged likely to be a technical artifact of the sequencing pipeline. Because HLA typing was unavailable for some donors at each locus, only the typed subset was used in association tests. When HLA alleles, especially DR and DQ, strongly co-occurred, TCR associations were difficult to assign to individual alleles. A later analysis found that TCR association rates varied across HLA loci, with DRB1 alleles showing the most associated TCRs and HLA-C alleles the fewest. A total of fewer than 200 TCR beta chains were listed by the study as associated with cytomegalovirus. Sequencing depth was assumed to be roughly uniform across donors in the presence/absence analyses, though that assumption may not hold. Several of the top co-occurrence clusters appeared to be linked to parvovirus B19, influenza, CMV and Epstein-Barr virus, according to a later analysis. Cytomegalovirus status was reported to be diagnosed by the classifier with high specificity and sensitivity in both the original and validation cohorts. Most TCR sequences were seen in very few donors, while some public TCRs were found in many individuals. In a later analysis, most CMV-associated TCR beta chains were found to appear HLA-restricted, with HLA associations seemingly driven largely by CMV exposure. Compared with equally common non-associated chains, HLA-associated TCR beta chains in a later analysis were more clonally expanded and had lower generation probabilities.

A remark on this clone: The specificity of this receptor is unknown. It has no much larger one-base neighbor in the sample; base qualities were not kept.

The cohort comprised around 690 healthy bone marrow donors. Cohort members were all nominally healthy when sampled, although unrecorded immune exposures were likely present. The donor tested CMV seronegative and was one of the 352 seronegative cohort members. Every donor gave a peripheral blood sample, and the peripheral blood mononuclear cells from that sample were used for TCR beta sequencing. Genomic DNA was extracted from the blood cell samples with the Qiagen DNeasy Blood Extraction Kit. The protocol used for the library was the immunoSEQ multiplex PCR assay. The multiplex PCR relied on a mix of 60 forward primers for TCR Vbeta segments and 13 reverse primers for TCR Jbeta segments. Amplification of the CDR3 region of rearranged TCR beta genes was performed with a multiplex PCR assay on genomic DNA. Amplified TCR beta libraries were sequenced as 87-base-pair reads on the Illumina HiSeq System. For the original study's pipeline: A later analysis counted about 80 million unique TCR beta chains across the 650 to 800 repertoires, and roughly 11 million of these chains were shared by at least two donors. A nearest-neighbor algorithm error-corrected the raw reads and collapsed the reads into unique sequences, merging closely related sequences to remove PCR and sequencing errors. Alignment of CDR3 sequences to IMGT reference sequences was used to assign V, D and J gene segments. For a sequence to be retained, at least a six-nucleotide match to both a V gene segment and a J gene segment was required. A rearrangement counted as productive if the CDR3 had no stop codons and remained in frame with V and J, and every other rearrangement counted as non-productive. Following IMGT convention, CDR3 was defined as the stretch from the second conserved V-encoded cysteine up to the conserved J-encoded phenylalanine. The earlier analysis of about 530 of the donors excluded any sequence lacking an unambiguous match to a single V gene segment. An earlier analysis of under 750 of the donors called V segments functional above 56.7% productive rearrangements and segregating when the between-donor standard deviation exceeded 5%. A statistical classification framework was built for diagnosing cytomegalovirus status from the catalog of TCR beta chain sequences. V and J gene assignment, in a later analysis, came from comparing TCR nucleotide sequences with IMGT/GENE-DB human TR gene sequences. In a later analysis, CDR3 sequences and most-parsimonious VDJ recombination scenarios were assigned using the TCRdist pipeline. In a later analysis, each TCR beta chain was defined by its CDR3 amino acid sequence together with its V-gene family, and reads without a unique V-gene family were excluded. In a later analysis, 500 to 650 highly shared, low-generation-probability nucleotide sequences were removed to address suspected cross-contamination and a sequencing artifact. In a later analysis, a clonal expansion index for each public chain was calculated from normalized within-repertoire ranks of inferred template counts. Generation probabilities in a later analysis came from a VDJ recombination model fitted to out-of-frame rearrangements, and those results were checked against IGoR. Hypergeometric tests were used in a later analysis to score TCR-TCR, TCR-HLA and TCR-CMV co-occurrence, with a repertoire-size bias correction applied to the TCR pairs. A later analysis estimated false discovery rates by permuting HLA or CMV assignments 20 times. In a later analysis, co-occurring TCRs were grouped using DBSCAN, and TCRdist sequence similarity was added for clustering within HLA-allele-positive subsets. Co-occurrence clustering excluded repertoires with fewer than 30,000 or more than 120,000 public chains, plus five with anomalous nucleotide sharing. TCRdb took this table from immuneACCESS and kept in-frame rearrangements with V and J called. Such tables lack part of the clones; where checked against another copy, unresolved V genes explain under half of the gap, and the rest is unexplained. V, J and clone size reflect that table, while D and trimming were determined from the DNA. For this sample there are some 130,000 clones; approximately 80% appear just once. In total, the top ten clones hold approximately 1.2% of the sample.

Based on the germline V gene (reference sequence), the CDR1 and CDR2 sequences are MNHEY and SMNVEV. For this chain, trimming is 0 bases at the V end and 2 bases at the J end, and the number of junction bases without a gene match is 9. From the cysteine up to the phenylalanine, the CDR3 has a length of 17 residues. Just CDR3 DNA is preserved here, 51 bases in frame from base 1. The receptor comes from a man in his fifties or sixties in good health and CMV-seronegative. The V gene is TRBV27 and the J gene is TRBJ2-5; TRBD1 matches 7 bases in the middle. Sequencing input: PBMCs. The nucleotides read TGTGCCAGCAGTTTATCAAATCCGGGACAGATACAAGAGACCCAGTACTTC. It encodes CASSLSNPGQIQETQYF.